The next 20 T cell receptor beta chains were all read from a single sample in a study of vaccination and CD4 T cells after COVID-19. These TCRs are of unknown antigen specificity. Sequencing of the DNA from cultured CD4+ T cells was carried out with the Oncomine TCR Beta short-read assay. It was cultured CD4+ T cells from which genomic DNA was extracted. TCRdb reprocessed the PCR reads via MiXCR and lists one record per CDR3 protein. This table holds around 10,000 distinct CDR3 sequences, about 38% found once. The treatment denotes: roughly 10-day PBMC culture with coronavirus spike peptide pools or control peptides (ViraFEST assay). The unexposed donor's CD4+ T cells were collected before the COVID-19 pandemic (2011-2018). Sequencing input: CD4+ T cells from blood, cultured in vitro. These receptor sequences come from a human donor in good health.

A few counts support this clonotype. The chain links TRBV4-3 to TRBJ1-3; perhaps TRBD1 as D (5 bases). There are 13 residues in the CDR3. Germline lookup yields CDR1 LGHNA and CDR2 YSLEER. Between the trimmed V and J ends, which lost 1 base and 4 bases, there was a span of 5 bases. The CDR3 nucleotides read TGCGCCAGCAGCCAAGGGGGGGGAAACACCATATATTTT. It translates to CASSQGGGNTIYF.

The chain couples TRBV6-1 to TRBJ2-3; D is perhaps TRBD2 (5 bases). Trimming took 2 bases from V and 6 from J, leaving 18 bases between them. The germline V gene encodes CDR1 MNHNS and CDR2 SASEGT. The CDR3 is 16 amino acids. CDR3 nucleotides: TGTGCCAGCAGTGAACTTTTCGGGGAGCTTCGGGATACGCAGTATTTT. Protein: CASSELFGELRDTQYF.

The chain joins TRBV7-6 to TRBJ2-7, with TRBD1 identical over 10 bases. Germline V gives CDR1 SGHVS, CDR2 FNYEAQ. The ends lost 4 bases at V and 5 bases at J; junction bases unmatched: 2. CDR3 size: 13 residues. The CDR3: CASSWDRGHEQYF. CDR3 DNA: TGTGCCAGCAGCTGGGACAGGGGCCACGAGCAGTACTTC.

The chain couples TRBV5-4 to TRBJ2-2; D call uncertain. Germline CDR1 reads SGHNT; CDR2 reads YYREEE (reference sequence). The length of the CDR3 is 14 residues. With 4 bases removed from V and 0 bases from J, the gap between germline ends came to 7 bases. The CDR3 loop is CASSRETNTGELFF. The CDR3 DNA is TGTGCCAGCAGCCGAGAAACGAACACCGGGGAGCTGTTTTTT.

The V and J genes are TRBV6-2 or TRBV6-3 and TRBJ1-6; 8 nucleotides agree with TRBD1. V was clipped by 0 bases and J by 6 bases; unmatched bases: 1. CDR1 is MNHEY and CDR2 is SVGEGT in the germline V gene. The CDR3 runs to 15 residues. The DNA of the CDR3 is TGTGCCAGCAGTTACTCGACAGGGGCTAATTCACCCCTCCACTTT. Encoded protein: CASSYSTGANSPLHF.

CDR3: CASSQGYRLIAGPTDTQYF. Written as DNA, the CDR3 is TGTGCCAGCAGTCAGGGCTACAGGTTAATAGCGGGCCCCACAGATACGCAGTATTTT. This chain links TRBV28 with TRBJ2-3, with TRBD2 matching over 7 bases. Looked up from germline, CDR1 is MDHEN and CDR2 is SYDVKM. V lost 5 bases and J lost 2; bases outside the gene matches: 19. The CDR3 sequence is 19 residues long. The full variable domain, rest sourced from reference TRBV28 and TRBJ2-3, is DVKVTQSSRYLVKRTGEKVFLECVQDMDHENMFWYRQDPGLGLRLIYFSYDVKMKEKGDIPEGYSVSREKKERFSLILESASTNQTSMYLCASSQGYRLIAGPTDTQYFGPGTRLTVL.

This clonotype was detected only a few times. CDR3 amino acids: CSAAKVAGSYEQYF. Written as DNA, the CDR3 is TGCAGTGCCGCTAAGGTCGCGGGATCCTACGAGCAGTACTTC. The chain joins TRBV20-1 to TRBJ2-7; perhaps TRBD2 as D (6 bases). Germline CDR1 is DFQATT and CDR2 is SNEGSKA (reference sequence). The CDR3 length is 14 residues. Between the trimmed V and J ends, which lost 6 bases and 1 base, there was a span of 16 bases.

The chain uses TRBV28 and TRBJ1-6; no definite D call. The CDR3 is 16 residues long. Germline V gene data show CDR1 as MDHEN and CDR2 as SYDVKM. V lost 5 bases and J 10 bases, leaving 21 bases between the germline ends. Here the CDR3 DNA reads TGTGCCAGCAGTGGGCGTGGTAGGGAGAACGGCTCACCCCTCCACTTT. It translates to CASSGRGRENGSPLHF. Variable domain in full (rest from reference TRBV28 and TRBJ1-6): DVKVTQSSRYLVKRTGEKVFLECVQDMDHENMFWYRQDPGLGLRLIYFSYDVKMKEKGDIPEGYSVSREKKERFSLILESASTNQTSMYLCASSGRGRENGSPLHFGNGTRLTVT.

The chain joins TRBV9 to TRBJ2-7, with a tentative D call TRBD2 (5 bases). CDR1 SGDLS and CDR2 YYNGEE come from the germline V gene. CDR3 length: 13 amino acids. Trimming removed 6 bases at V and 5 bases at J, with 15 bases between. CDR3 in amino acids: CASTSGGLNEQYF. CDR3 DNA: TGTGCCAGCACCTCCGGAGGTCTGAACGAGCAGTACTTC.

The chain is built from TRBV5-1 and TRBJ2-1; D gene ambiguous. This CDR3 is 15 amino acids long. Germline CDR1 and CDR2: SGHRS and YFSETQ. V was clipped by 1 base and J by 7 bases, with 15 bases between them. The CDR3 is CASSLRASVGNEQFF. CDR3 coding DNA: TGCGCCAGCAGCTTGCGAGCGTCCGTAGGTAATGAGCAGTTCTTC.

The CDR3, as DNA: TGCAGTGCTAGTGTAGCGGCTCTCGAGCAGTACTTC. Translation: CSASVAALEQYF. The chain has TRBV20-1 and TRBJ2-7, with D possibly TRBD2 on 6 matching bases. The V gene's germline CDR1 is DFQATT and CDR2 SNEGSKA (reference sequence). The CDR3 spans 12 residues. The V end lost 3 bases, the J end lost 6 bases, and 12 bases lay between the germline ends.

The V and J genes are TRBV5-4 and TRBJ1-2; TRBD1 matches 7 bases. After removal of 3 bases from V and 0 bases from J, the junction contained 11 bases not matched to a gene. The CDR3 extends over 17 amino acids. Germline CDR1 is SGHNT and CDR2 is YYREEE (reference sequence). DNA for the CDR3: TGTGCCAGCAGCTCGGATTGGACAGGAAAAACTAACTATGGCTACACCTTC. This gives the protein CASSSDWTGKTNYGYTF.

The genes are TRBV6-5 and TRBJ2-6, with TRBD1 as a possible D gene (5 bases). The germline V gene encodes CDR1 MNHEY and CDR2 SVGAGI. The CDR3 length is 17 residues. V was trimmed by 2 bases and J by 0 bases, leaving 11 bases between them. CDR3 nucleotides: TGTGCCAGCAGTTACCTCCAGGGCCTCTCTGGGGCCAACGTCCTGACTTTC. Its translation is CASSYLQGLSGANVLTF.

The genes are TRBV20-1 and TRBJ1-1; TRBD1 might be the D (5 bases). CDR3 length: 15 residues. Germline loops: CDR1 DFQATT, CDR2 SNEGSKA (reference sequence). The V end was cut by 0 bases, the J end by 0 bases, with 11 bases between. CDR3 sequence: CSARDTGHLNTEAFF. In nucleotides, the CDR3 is TGCAGTGCTAGAGACACCGGACATTTGAACACTGAAGCTTTCTTT.

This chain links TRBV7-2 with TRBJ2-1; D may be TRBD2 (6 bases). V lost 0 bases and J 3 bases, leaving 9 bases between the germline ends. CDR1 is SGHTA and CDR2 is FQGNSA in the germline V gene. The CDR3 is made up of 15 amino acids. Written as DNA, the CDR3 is TGTGCCAGCAGCTTAGCGGGAGGCCACTACAATGAGCAGTTCTTC. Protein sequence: CASSLAGGHYNEQFF.

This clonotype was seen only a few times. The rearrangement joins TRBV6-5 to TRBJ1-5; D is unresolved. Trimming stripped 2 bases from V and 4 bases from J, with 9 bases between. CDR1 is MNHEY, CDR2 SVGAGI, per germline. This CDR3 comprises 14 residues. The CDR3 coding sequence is TGTGCCAGCAGTTACGCCAGCGATAATCAGCCCCAGCATTTT. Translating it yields CASSYASDNQPQHF.

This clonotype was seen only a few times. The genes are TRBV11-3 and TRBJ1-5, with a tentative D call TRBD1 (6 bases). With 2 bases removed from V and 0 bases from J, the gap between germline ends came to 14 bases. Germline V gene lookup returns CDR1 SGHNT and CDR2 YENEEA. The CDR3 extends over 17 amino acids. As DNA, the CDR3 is TGTGCCAGCAGCTTAATGACAGGACTTTATAGCAATCAGCCCCAGCATTTT. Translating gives CASSLMTGLYSNQPQHF.

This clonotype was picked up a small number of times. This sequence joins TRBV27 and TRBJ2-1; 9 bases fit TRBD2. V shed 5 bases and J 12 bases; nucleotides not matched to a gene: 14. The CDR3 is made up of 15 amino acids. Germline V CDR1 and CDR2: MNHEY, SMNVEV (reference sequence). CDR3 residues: CASSATSGLPYGQFF. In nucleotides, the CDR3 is TGTGCCAGCAGTGCGACTAGCGGTCTTCCCTACGGGCAGTTCTTC.

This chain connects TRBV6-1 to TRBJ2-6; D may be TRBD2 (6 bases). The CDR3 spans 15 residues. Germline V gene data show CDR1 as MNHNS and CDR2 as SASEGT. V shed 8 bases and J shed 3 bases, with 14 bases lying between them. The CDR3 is CASAEGGGGANVLTF. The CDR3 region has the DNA TGTGCCAGCGCGGAGGGAGGAGGTGGGGCCAACGTCCTGACTTTC.

The CDR3 nucleotides read TGTGCCAGCAGACCCCTAGCGGGAGACTACAATGAGCAGTTCTTC. This translates into CASRPLAGDYNEQFF. This rearrangement joins TRBV28 to TRBJ2-1; 10 nucleotides agree with TRBD2. This CDR3 is 15 amino acids long. The V and J ends lost 6 bases and 3 bases, in that order; junction bases with no gene match: 5. Germline V gives CDR1 MDHEN, CDR2 SYDVKM.